Shown below are 19 T cell receptor beta chains from a single sample sequenced in a study of read filtering for tumor transcriptome and immune sequencing (dated by TCRdb to 2020 to 2021). Sequencing was performed on an Illumina HiSeq 4000. The Immunoverse kit was used to build TCR libraries from 400 ng RNA, with molecular barcoded adaptors covering alpha/delta and beta/gamma chains. TCRdb took the public reads, trimmed them with fastp at Q25, ran MiXCR for clone calling and kept in-frame beta chains. CDR3 protein duplicates are merged, each entry listing the most common genes and DNA. The sample data list 100,000 to 150,000 distinct CDR3 sequences, and about 12% of these were observed just once. More than 6.5% of the sample lies in the top ten. What was sequenced was a population of CD138-negative cells sorted from bone marrow. The sample's cell subset or site, from its label and the paper: bone marrow mononuclear cells depleted of CD138+ plasma/myeloma cells by negative magnetic selection. These receptor sequences come from a donor older than 35 with multiple myeloma.

This clonotype was seen many times. CDR3 loop: CASSFTASGRAYNEQFF. CDR3 nucleotide sequence: TGTGCCAGCAGCTTCACCGCTAGCGGGAGGGCCTACAATGAGCAGTTCTTC. J is TRBJ2-1 and V is TRBV7-2; 12 positions match TRBD2. The CDR3 covers 17 residues. Germline CDR1 and CDR2: SGHTA and FQGNSA. The J segment lost 2 bases and the V segment lost 3 bases, leaving 5 bases of the junction unmatched.

There are many counts of this clonotype. CDR3 coding DNA: TGTGCCAGCAGCCAAACTAGTAGGGGAAGTGGGGATACGCAGTATTTT. It codes for CASSQTSRGSGDTQYF. V gene TRBV4-2 combines with J gene TRBJ2-3; possibly TRBD1 or TRBD2 for D (5 bases each). The germline V gene has CDR1 LGHNA and CDR2 YNFKEQ. CDR3 length: 16 amino acids. The V gene lost 2 bases and the J gene lost 6 bases, with 18 bases spanning the gap.

This clonotype was found many times. The chain carries TRBV7-2 and TRBJ2-7; 13 bases map to TRBD2. V shed 5 bases and J 7 bases; nucleotides not matched to a gene: 8. Germline V CDR1 and CDR2: SGHTA, FQGNSA. This CDR3 is built from 15 residues. CDR3 DNA sequence: TGTGCCAGCAGCGACCGGACTAGCGGGAGTAGGGAGCAGTACTTC. Translated: CASSDRTSGSREQYF.

This clonotype was seen ten or more times. The rearrangement uses TRBV11-2 and TRBJ2-1, with TRBD2 matching over 7 bases. V trimming: 4 bases; J trimming: 4 bases; junction bases outside the gene matches: 13. CDR3 length: 17 residues. Per germline, CDR1 SGHAT and CDR2 FQNNGV. The CDR3 reads CASSSRWSGMIYNEQFF. CDR3 bases: TGTGCCAGCAGCTCCCGGTGGAGCGGGATGATATACAATGAGCAGTTCTTC.

Of note for this clonotype: Germline and junction disagree at one end, which may indicate a read error. The V and J genes are TRBV7-9 and TRBJ2-1; D is unclear. The CDR3 length is 13 residues. CDR1 and CDR2 from the germline V gene are SEHNR and FQNEAQ (reference sequence). CDR3 in amino acids: CASSSVGENEQIF. DNA for the CDR3: TGTGCCAGCAGCTCAGTTGGGGAAAATGAGCAGATCTTC.

This clonotype was seen repeatedly, ten times or more. V and J are TRBV30 and TRBJ2-1; 7 bases line up with TRBD2. With V trimmed by 0 bases and J by 4 bases, 6 bases remained unmatched. The CDR3 consists of 15 residues. Germline V gene lookup returns CDR1 GTSNPN and CDR2 SVGIG (reference sequence). The CDR3 nucleotides are TGTGCCTGGAGTGTTTCTAGCGGAGGTTACAATGAGCAGTTCTTC. This encodes CAWSVSSGGYNEQFF.

This clonotype showed up many times. The J gene is TRBJ2-1, the V gene TRBV7-2; D remains ambiguous. Germline CDR1 SGHTA, CDR2 FQGNSA. Trimming shortened V by 5 bases and J by 0 bases, and 5 bases separated the two germline ends. The CDR3 length is 13 residues. The CDR3 region has the DNA TGTGCCAGCAGCGAGAGCTCCTACAATGAGCAGTTCTTC. Encoded protein: CASSESSYNEQFF.

This clonotype was observed many times. The V and J genes are TRBV7-8 and TRBJ2-2, with 11 bases aligning to TRBD2. This CDR3 contains 17 residues. Germline loops: CDR1 SGHVS, CDR2 FQNEAQ. The V segment lost 4 bases and the J segment 4 bases; nucleotides outside the gene matches: 8. The CDR3 reads CASSSRLTSGSTGELFF. DNA for the CDR3: TGTGCCAGCAGCTCCCGGTTAACTAGCGGGAGCACCGGGGAGCTGTTTTTT. Complete variable domain (other parts from reference TRBV7-8 and TRBJ2-2): GAGVSQSPRYKVAKRGQDVALRCDPISGHVSLFWYQQALGQGPEFLTYFQNEAQLDKSGLPSDRFFAERPEGSVSTLKIQRTQQEDSAVYLCASSSRLTSGSTGELFFGEGSRLTVL.

In its sample, this clonotype was seen many times. The chain has TRBV6-6 and TRBJ2-5; no clear D. This CDR3 comprises 15 residues. Between the trimmed V and J ends, which lost 7 bases and 0 bases, there was a span of 15 bases. Germline CDR1 MNHNY, CDR2 SVGAGI (reference sequence). The CDR3 here is CASTNRRSYQETQYF. As DNA, the CDR3 is TGTGCCAGCACTAACCGGCGGTCGTACCAAGAGACCCAGTACTTC.

In its sample, this clonotype was seen a few times. The rearrangement uses TRBV15 and TRBJ1-5; tentative D call: TRBD1 (6 bases). Germline CDR1 reads LNHNV; CDR2 reads YYDKDF (reference sequence). The V end lost 0 bases, the J end lost 7 bases, and 16 bases lay between the germline ends. There are 16 residues in the CDR3. In DNA form, the CDR3 reads TGTGCCACCAGCAGAGATCTGGCGGGGGCTCGGCAGCCCCAGCATTTT. It codes for CATSRDLAGARQPQHF.

This rearrangement joins TRBV19 to TRBJ2-2; D is ambiguous. CDR1 is LNHDA and CDR2 is SQIVND in the germline V gene (reference sequence). The CDR3 contains 12 residues. V was cut by 11 bases and J by 6 bases, with 13 bases left in between. The CDR3 protein is CASRVAPGELFF. Here the CDR3 DNA reads TGTGCCTCTAGGGTAGCCCCCGGGGAGCTGTTTTTT.

Comment on this clonotype: Being one base from a much bigger clone, this may be a read error. The chain couples TRBV11-2 to TRBJ2-1; no firm D call. Germline V gene sequence: CDR1 SGHAT, CDR2 FQNNGV. This CDR3 has 10 residues. CDR3 nucleotide sequence: TGTGCCAGCAGCTTACATGAGCAGTCCTTC. Amino acids: CASSLHEQSF.

This clonotype was picked up many times. J is TRBJ2-1 and V is TRBV29-1, with 8 nucleotides matching TRBD1. The germline CDR1 and CDR2 sequences are SQVTM and ANQGSEA. With V trimmed by 4 bases and J by 3 bases, 8 bases remained unmatched. The CDR3 is 15 residues long. In DNA, the CDR3 is TGCAGCGTTGTCGGCGGGACAGGCTTCTACAATGAGCAGTTCTTC. This codes for CSVVGGTGFYNEQFF.

The table lists this clonotype with a few counts. The rearrangement links TRBV29-1 to TRBJ1-2, with 7 bases matching TRBD1. The ends lost 8 bases at V and 6 bases at J; junction bases unmatched: 9. There are 12 residues in the CDR3. Germline lookup yields CDR1 SQVTM and CDR2 ANQGSEA. The CDR3 loop is CSPWDSRDGYTF. Written as DNA, the CDR3 is TGCAGCCCTTGGGACAGCCGCGATGGCTACACCTTC. The full variable domain, its missing parts supplied by reference TRBV29-1 and TRBJ1-2, is SAVISQKPSRDICQRGTSLTIQCQVDSQVTMMFWYRQQPGQSLTLIATANQGSEATYESGFVIDKFPISRPNLTFSTLTVSNMSPEDSSIYLCSPWDSRDGYTFGSGTRLTVV.

The sample holds many counts of this clonotype. V is TRBV29-1 and J is TRBJ2-7; 9 bases fit TRBD2. Germline V gives CDR1 SQVTM, CDR2 ANQGSEA. The CDR3 contains 14 residues. The junction had 11 bases not matched to a gene; V was cut back by 4 bases and J by 7 bases. The CDR3 here is CSVGESSGRVEQYF. DNA for the CDR3: TGCAGCGTTGGTGAGAGTAGCGGGAGAGTAGAGCAGTACTTC.

Only a few counts were recorded for this clonotype. This sequence may be a read error, since a much larger clone differs from it by one base. V is TRBV18 and J is TRBJ2-1; 7 bases agree with TRBD2. This CDR3 has 13 amino acids. In germline, CDR1 is KGHSH, CDR2 LQKENI. This CDR3 is CVSSPRTSNEQFF. The CDR3 DNA follows: TGTGTCAGCTCACCTCGGACTAGCAATGAGCAGTTCTTC.

To note about this clonotype: Given a much more abundant clone one base away, this may be a read error. The chain couples TRBV7-2 to TRBJ1-4; 12 bases map to TRBD1. The CDR3 has 14 residues. CDR1 and CDR2 from the germline V gene are SGHTA and FQGNSA. The CDR3 is CASSFGTGGEKLSF. The CDR3 DNA is TGTGCCAGCAGCTTCGGGACAGGGGGCGAAAAACTGTCTTTT.

This clonotype was counted at least ten times. V gene TRBV4-1 combines with J gene TRBJ1-5, with a weak D call TRBD1 (6 bases). Trimming took off 2 bases at V and 0 bases at J, with 17 bases between the two ends. The CDR3 consists of 18 residues. CDR1 and CDR2 from the germline V gene are MGHRA and YSYEKL. As DNA, the CDR3 is TGCGCCAGCAGCCAAATCCTCAGGGGAGGGTATAGCAATCAGCCCCAGCATTTT. The encoded protein is CASSQILRGGYSNQPQHF.

V gene TRBV7-9 combines with J gene TRBJ2-7, with 8 bases lining up with TRBD1. The trim removed 5 bases at V and 8 bases at J, leaving 14 bases unmatched. The CDR3 runs 15 residues. CDR1 is SEHNR, CDR2 FQNEAQ, per germline (reference sequence). The CDR3 spells CASSSRGRKSHQQYF. As DNA, the CDR3 is TGTGCCAGCAGCAGCAGGGGGCGGAAGTCCCACCAGCAGTACTTC.